This T cell receptor (beta chain) was sequenced for a study of CD8 T cells in ankylosing spondylitis. Broader study findings: Relatively rare in peripheral blood, disease-linked clones were also CD8+. What appeared characteristic of ankylosing spondylitis blood was a TCR beta motif of eight highly homologous variants. A subset of motif variants has previously been described in the synovial fluid and blood of reactive arthritis.

TCRdb re-called the 5' RACE reads with MiXCR, one entry per CDR3 protein. This table has roughly 180,000 distinct CDR3 sequences, around 13% appearing once. A word on this clonotype: Its antigen is unknown. Sequence at one end of the junction differs from germline and may be a read error.

Material for sequencing was blood, either unsorted or a sorted T cell fraction (not recorded which). The source is a male donor with ankylosing spondylitis or in good health (not recorded which).

The CDR3 protein is CASGLPGSYNEQFF. CDR3 in DNA: TGTGCCAGCGGCTTACCGGGGTCCTACAATGAGCAGTTCTTC. The chain combines TRBV5-6 with TRBJ2-1, with a tentative D call TRBD2 (5 bases). The germline V gene encodes CDR1 SGHDT and CDR2 YYEEEE. This CDR3 region has 14 residues.